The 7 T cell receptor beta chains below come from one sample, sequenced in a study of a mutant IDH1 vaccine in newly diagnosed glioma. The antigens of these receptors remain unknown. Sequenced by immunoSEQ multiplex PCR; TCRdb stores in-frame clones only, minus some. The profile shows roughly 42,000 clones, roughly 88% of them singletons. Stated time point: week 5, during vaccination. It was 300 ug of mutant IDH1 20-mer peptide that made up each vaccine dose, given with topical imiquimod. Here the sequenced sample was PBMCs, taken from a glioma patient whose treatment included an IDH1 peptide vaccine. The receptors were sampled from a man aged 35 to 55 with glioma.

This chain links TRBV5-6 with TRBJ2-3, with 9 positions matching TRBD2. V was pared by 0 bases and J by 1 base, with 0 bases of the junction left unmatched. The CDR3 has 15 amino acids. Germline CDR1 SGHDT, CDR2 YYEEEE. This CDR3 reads CASSLVAGGTDTQYF. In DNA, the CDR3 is TGTGCCAGCAGCTTGGTAGCGGGAGGCACAGATACGCAGTATTTT.

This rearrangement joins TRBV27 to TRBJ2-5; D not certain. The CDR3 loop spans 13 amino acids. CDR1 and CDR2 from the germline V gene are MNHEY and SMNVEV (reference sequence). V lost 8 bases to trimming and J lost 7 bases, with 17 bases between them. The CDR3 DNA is TGTGCCAGCCGAAGGGCCTTTTATGGGACCCAGTACTTC. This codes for CASRRAFYGTQYF.

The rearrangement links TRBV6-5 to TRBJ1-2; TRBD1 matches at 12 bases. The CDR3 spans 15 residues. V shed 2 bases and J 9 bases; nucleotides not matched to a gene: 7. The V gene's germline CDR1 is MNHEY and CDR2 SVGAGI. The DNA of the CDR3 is TGTGCCAGCAGTTACCGGAGGGGGACAGGGGGCCGCTACACCTTC. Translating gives CASSYRRGTGGRYTF.

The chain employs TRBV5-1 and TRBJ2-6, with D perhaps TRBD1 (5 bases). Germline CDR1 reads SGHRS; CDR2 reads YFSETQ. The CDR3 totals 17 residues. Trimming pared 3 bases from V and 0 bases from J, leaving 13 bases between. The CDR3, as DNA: TGCGCCAGCAGCTCCGGTCAGGGAAACTCTGGGGCCAACGTCCTGACTTTC. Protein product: CASSSGQGNSGANVLTF.

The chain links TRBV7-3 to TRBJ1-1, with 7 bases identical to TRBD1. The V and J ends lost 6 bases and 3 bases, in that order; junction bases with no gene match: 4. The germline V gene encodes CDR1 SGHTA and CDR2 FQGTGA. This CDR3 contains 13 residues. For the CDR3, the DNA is TGTGCCAGCAGGCAGCAGGGGGACACTGAAGCTTTCTTT. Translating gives CASRQQGDTEAFF.

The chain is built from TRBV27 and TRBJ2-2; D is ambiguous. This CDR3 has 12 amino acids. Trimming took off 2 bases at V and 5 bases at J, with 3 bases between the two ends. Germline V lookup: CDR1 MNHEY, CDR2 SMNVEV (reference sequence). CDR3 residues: CASSLGTGELFF. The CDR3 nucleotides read TGTGCCAGCAGTTTAGGTACCGGGGAGCTGTTTTTT.

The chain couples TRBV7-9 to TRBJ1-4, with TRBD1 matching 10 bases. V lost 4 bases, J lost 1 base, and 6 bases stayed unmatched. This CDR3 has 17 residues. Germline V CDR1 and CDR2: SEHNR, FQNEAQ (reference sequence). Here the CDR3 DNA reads TGTGCCAGCAGCTCCTGGGACAGGGGACGAACTAATGAAAAACTGTTTTTT. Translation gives CASSSWDRGRTNEKLFF.